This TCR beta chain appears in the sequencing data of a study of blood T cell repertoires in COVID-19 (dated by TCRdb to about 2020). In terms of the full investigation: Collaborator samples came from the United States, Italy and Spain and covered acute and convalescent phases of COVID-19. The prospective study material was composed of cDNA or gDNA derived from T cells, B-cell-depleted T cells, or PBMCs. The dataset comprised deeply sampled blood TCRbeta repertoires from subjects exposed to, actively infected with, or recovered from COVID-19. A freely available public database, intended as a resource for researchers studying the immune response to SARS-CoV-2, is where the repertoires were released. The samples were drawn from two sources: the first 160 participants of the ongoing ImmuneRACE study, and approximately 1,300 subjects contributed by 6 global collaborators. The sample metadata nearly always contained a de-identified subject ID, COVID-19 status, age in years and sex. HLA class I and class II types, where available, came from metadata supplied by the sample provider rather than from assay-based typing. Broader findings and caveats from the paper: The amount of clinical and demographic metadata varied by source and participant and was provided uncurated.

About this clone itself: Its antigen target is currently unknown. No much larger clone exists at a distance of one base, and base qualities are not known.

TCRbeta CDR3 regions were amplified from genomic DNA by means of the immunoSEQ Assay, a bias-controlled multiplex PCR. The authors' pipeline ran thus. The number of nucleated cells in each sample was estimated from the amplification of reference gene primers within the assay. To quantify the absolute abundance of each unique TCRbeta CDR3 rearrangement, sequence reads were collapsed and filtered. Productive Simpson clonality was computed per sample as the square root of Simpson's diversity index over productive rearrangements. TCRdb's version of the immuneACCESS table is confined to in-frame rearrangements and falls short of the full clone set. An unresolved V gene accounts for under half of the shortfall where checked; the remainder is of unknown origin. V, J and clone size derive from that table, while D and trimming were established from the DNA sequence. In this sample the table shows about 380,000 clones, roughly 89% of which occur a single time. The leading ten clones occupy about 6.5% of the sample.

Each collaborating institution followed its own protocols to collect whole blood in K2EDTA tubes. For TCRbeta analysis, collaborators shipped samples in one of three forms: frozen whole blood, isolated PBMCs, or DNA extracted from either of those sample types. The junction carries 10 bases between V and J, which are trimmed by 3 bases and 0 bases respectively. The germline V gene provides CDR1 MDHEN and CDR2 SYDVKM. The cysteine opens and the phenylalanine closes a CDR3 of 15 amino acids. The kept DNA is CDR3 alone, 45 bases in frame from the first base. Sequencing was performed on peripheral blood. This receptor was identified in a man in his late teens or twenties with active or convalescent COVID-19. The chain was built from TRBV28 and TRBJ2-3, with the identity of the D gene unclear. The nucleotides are TGTGCCAGCAGTTTTGGCTCGACTAGCACAGATACGCAGTATTTT. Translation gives CASSFGSTSTDTQYF.